This TCR beta chain was captured by sequencing in a study of blood T cells in healthy people across ages. This clonotype showed up just a few times. A second about 7 to 11 cycle PCR used barcoded and J-beta primers. TCRdb recomputed calls from the 5' RACE reads with MiXCR, one row per CDR3 protein. The sample includes fewer than 800,000 distinct CDR3 sequences, over 20% seen only once; the top ten take 3.5% to 4%. The CDR3 covers 14 residues. V lost 0 bases and J lost 4; bases outside the gene matches: 3. Per the germline V gene, CDR1 is MNHNY and CDR2 is SVGAGI (reference sequence). This rearrangement joins TRBV6-6 to TRBJ2-7; TRBD2 matches at 7 bases. This TCR was recovered from a man between 70 and 80 years old in good health. Source material: blood. The CDR3 sequence is CASSYSSGKYEQYF. The CDR3 nucleotides read TGTGCCAGCAGTTACTCCAGCGGGAAGTACGAGCAGTACTTC.